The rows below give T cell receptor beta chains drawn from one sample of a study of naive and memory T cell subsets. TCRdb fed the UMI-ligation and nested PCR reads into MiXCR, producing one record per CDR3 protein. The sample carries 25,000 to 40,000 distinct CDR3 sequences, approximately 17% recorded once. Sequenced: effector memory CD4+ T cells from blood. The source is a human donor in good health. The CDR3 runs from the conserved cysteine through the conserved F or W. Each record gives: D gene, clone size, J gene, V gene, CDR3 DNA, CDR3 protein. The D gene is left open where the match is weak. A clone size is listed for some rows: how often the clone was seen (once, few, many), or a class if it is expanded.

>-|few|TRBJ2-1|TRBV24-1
TGTGCCACCAGTGACCCGGGGCTCACCTACAATGAGCAGTTCTTC
CATSDPGLTYNEQFF
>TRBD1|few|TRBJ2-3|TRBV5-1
TGCGCCAGCAGCTATTATCCGGGACAGGGTACAGATACGCAGTATTTT
CASSYYPGQGTDTQYF
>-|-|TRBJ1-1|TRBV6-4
TGTGCCACCAAAGGTTCTCCGTACACTGAAGCTTTCTTT
CATKGSPYTEAFF
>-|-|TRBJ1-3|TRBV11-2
TGTGCCAGCAGCTTAGGGGGCGGGCGTGTGGGAAACACCATATATTTT
CASSLGGGRVGNTIYF
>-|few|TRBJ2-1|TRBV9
TGTGCCAGCAGCCTCGGACCACAACTCAATGAGCAGTTCTTC
CASSLGPQLNEQFF
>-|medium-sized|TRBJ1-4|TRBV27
TGTGCCAGCTCGGACCGTCCTTTTAATGAAAAACTGTTTTTT
CASSDRPFNEKLFF
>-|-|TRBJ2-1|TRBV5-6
TGTGCCAGCAGCCTTGGAGGACTCTCCTACAATGAGCAGTTCTTC
CASSLGGLSYNEQFF
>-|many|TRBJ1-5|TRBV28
TGTGCCAGCAGTTTATCATACAGGAGAGTGGGCAATCAGCCCCAGCATTTT
CASSLSYRRVGNQPQHF
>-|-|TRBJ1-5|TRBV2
TGTGCCAGCACTCTCATTTTAAGCAATCAGCCCCAGCATTTT
CASTLILSNQPQHF
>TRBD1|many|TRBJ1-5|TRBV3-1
TGTGCCAGCAGCCAAGGGCGAGGGGGCCTTCAGCCCCAGCATTTT
CASSQGRGGLQPQHF
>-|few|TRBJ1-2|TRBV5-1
TGCGCCAGCAGCACCAACAGGGATGGCTACACCTTC
CASSTNRDGYTF
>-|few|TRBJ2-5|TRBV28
TGTGCCAGCAGTTTGGGGAGAGTCGCAGAGACCCAGTACTTC
CASSLGRVAETQYF
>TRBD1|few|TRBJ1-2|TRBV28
TGTGCCAGCAGTCGCCCCCAGACCTGGGACAGGCCAACCTATGGCTACACCTTC
CASSRPQTWDRPTYGYTF
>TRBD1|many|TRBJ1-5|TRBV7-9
TGTGCCAGCAGCTGGAGGGACAGGGGGCCGATAAATAGCAATCAGCCCCAGCATTTT
CASSWRDRGPINSNQPQHF
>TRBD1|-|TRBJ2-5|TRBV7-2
TGTGCCAGCAGCTTAGGAGGGGGCGGCGAGACCCAGTACTTC
CASSLGGGGETQYF
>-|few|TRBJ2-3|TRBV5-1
TGCGCCAGCAGGGTTCGTCATACGCAGTATTTT
CASRVRHTQYF